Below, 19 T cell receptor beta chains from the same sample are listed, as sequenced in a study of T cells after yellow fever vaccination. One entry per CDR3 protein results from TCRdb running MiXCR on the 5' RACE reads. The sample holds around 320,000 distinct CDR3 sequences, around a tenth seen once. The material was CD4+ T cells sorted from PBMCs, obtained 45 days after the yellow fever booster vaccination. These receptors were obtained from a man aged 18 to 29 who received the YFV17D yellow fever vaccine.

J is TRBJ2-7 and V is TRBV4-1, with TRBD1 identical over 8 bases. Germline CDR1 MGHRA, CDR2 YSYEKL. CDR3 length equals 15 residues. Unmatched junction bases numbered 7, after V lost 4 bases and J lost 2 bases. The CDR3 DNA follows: TGCGCCAGCAGCCTGCCGGGACAGGCTACCTACGAGCAGTACTTC. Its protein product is CASSLPGQATYEQYF.

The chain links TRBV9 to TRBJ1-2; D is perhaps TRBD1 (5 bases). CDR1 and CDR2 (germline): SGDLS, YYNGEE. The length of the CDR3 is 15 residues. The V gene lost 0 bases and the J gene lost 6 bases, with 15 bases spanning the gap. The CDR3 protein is CASSVDARGVDGYTF. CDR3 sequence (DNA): TGTGCCAGCAGCGTAGACGCGAGAGGGGTGGATGGCTACACCTTC.

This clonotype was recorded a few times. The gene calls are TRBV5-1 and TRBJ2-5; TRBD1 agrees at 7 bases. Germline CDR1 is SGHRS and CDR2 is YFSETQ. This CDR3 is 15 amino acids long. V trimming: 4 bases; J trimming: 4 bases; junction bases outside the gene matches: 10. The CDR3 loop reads CASSLLSGTAETQYF. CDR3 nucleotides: TGCGCCAGCAGCCTATTATCCGGGACAGCAGAGACCCAGTACTTC.

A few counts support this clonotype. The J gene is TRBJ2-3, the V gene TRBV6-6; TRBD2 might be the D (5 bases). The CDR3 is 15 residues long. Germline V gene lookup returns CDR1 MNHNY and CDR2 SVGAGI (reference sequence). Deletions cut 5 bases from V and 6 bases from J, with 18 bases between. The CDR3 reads CASSAQEGVIDTQYF. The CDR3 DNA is TGTGCCAGCAGTGCGCAAGAGGGAGTTATCGATACGCAGTATTTT.

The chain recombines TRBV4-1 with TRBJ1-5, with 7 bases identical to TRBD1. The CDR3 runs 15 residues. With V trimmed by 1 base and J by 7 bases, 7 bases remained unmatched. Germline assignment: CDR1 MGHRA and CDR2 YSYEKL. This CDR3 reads CASSQGEGARQPQHF. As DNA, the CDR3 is TGCGCCAGCAGCCAAGGCGAGGGGGCGAGACAGCCCCAGCATTTT.

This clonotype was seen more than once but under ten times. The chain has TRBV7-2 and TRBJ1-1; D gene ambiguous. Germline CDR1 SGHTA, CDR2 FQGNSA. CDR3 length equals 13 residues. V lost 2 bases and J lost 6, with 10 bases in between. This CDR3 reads CASSLSGKAEAFF. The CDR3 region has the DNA TGTGCCAGCAGCTTATCTGGTAAGGCTGAAGCTTTCTTT.

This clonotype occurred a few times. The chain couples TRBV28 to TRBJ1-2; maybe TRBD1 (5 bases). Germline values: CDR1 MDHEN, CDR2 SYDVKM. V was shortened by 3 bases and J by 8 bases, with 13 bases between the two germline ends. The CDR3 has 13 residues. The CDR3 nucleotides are TGTGCCAGCAGTTTGGGGGGAGGGAGGGGCTACACCTTC. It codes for CASSLGGGRGYTF.

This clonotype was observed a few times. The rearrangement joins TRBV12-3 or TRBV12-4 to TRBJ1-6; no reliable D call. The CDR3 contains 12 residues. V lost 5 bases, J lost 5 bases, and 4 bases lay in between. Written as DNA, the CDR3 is TGTGCCAGCAGTAGAGATAATTCACCCCTCCACTTT. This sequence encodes CASSRDNSPLHF.

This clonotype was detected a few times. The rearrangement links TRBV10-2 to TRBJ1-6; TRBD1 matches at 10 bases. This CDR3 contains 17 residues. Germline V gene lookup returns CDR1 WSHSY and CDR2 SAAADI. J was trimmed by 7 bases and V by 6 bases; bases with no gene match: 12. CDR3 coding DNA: TGCGCCAGCAGACCCCAGAGACAGGGGGCCCTAAATTCACCCCTCCACTTT. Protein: CASRPQRQGALNSPLHF.

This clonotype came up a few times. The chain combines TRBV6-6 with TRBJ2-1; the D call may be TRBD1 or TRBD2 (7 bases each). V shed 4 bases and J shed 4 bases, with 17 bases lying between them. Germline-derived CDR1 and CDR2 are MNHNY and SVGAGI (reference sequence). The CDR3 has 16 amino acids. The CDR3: CASSSSTGRGYNEQFF. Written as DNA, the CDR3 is TGTGCCAGCAGTTCCTCGACAGGGAGGGGTTACAATGAGCAGTTCTTC.

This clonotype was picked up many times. This CDR3 reads CASSPRQAQNTEAFF. CDR3 nucleotide sequence: TGTGCCAGCAGCCCCCGACAGGCCCAGAACACTGAAGCTTTCTTT. The chain is built from TRBV7-9 and TRBJ1-1; TRBD1 might be the D (6 bases). Trimming removed 5 bases from V and 1 base from J, with 14 bases in between. From germline, CDR1 is SEHNR and CDR2 FQNEAQ (reference sequence). The CDR3 consists of 15 residues.

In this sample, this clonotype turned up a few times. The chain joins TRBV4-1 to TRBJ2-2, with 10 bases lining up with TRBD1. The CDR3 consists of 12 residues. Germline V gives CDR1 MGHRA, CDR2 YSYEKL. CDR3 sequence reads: CGQGAVNGELFF. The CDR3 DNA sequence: TGCGGACAGGGGGCGGTAAACGGGGAGCTGTTTTTT.

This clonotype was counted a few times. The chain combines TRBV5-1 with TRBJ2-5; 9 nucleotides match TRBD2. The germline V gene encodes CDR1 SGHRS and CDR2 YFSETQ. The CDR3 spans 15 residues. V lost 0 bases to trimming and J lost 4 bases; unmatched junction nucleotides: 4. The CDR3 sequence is CASSLASSGVETQYF. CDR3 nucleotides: TGCGCCAGCAGCTTGGCCTCTAGCGGGGTAGAGACCCAGTACTTC.

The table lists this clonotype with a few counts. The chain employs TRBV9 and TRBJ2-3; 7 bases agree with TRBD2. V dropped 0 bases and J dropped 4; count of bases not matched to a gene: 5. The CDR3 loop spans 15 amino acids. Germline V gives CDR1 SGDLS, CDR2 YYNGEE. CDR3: CASSVAGGSPDTQYF. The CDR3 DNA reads TGTGCCAGCAGCGTAGCGGGGGGTTCCCCAGATACGCAGTATTTT.

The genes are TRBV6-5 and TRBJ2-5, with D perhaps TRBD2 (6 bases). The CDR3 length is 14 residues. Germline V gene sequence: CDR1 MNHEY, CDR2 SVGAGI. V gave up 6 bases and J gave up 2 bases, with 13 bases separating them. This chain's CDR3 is CASRALGGQETQYF. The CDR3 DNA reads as TGTGCCAGCAGAGCCCTGGGGGGACAAGAGACCCAGTACTTC.

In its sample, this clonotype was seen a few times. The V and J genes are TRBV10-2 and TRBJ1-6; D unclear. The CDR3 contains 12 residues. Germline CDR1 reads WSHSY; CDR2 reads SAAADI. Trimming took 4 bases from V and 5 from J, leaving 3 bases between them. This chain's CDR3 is CASSGDNSPLHF. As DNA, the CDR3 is TGCGCCAGCAGTGGGGATAATTCACCCCTCCACTTT.

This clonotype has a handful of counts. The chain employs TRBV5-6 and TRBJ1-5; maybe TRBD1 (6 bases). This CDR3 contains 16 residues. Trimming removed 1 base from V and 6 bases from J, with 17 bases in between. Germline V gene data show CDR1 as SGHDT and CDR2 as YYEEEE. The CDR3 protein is CASSLYRTVLSQPQHF. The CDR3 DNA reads TGTGCCAGCAGCTTGTATCGGACAGTCCTCTCTCAGCCCCAGCATTTT.

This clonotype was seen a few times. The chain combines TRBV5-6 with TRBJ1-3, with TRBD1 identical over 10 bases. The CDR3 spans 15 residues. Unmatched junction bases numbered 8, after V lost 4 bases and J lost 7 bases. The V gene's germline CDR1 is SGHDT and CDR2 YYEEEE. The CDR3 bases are TGTGCCAGCAGCGTGGACAGGGGGGTTTGGAACACCATATATTTT. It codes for CASSVDRGVWNTIYF.

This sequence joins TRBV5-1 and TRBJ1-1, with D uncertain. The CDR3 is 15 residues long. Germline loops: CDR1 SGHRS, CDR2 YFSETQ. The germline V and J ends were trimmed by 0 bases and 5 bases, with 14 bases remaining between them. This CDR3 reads CASSLAWGGRTEAFF. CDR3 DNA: TGCGCCAGCAGCTTGGCCTGGGGAGGAAGGACTGAAGCTTTCTTT.